These 8 T cell receptor beta chains share one sample of origin, sequenced in a study of blood T cell repertoires in COVID-19. Here immunoSEQ multiplex PCR was the method, and the copy in TCRdb shows in-frame clones only, minus some. The profile covers roughly 390,000 clones, with around 87% appearing a single time and 8% to 13% taken by the ten largest. Sequencing used peripheral blood. These receptors all stem from a woman younger than 45 with COVID-19, enrolled during active disease.

The chain combines TRBV30 with TRBJ1-5; D is possibly TRBD1 (6 bases). This CDR3 has 17 residues. Looked up from germline, CDR1 is GTSNPN and CDR2 is SVGIG (reference sequence). The V end was cut by 1 base, the J end by 0 bases, with 16 bases between. The CDR3 is CAWSAGQFSYSNQPQHF. The CDR3 DNA sequence: TGTGCCTGGAGTGCAGGACAGTTCTCATATAGCAATCAGCCCCAGCATTTT.

In its sample, this clone was seen once. The chain joins TRBV28 to TRBJ2-1; 7 nucleotides agree with TRBD2. This CDR3 is 14 amino acids long. The germline gives CDR1 MDHEN, CDR2 SYDVKM. J lost 10 bases, V lost 0 bases, and 6 bases had no gene match. CDR3 nucleotide sequence: TGTGCCAGCAGTTTATGGACTAGCCTACGGGAGCAGTTCTTC. Its protein product is CASSLWTSLREQFF.

V gene TRBV5-6 combines with J gene TRBJ2-7, with D tentatively TRBD2 (5 bases). Germline lookup yields CDR1 SGHDT and CDR2 YYEEEE. This CDR3 is built from 16 residues. Trimming cost V 2 bases and J 7 bases, with 22 bases left between them. The CDR3 region is CASSFLSLMGAGEQYF. CDR3 sequence (DNA): TGTGCCAGCAGCTTTTTGTCTCTTATGGGAGCCGGAGAGCAGTACTTC.

The chain combines TRBV4-1 with TRBJ2-1, with 7 bases aligning to TRBD1. J gave up 4 bases and V 4 bases, and 4 bases lay outside the gene matches. Per germline, CDR1 MGHRA and CDR2 YSYEKL. This CDR3 has 14 amino acids. CDR3 bases: TGCGCCAGCAGCCGGGGGACAGCTTACAATGAGCAGTTCTTC. It specifies CASSRGTAYNEQFF.

The gene calls are TRBV15 and TRBJ1-5, with TRBD1 identical over 7 bases. The V gene end was trimmed by 1 base and the J gene end by 4 bases; junction bases not matched to a gene: 1. In germline, CDR1 is LNHNV, CDR2 YYDKDF (reference sequence). The length of the CDR3 is 14 residues. The DNA for the CDR3 is TGTGCCACCAGCAGAGCAGGGGGTAATCAGCCCCAGCATTTT. Translation gives CATSRAGGNQPQHF.

This clone was seen a handful of times. V usage is TRBV7-9 and J usage is TRBJ1-1; no reliable D call. Per germline, CDR1 SEHNR and CDR2 FQNEAQ (reference sequence). V was clipped by 6 bases and J by 0 bases, with 11 bases between them. This CDR3 has 14 residues. The CDR3 nucleotides are TGTGCCAGCAGATCCGAGGGAGTGAACACTGAAGCTTTCTTT. Translating it yields CASRSEGVNTEAFF.

The chain recombines TRBV11-2 with TRBJ2-7, with 7 positions matching TRBD1. Germline V gene data show CDR1 as SGHAT and CDR2 as FQNNGV. The CDR3 consists of 14 residues. V gave up 3 bases and J gave up 4 bases; unmatched junction bases: 6. The CDR3 spells CASSFGTEMYEQYF. In DNA form, the CDR3 reads TGTGCCAGCAGCTTCGGGACAGAAATGTACGAGCAGTACTTC.

The sample holds one count of this clone. The rearrangement joins TRBV2 to TRBJ1-6, with a weak D call TRBD1 (6 bases). CDR3 size: 14 residues. The V and J ends lost 7 bases and 5 bases respectively, with 12 bases between them. CDR1 is SNHLY and CDR2 is FYNNEI in the germline V gene. The CDR3 nucleotides are TGTGCCAGCATGAACAGGGATGATAATTCACCCCTCCACTTT. It is translated as CASMNRDDNSPLHF.